This TCR beta chain stems from a study of blood T cell repertoires in COVID-19. Study context: Samples came from the United States, Italy and Spain, spanning acute and convalescent COVID-19. PBMCs, B-cell-depleted T cells, or T cells were the source of the cDNA or gDNA that made up the material.

The repertoire was sequenced with immunoSEQ multiplex PCR; TCRdb's copy has only in-frame clones and lacks some. The table has 310,000 or so clones, approximately 90% seen once. The CDR3 consists of 18 residues. The germline gives CDR1 SGHTA, CDR2 FQGNSA. V was pared by 5 bases and J by 0 bases, with 12 bases of the junction left unmatched. The chain links TRBV7-2 to TRBJ2-3; 9 nucleotides line up with TRBD2. The sequence derives from a woman between 45 and 65 years old with active or convalescent COVID-19. Sample: peripheral blood. CDR3 nucleotides: TGTGCCAGCAGCCTCCTAGCGGGGACTCCCACTAGCACAGATACGCAGTATTTT. This codes for CASSLLAGTPTSTDTQYF.